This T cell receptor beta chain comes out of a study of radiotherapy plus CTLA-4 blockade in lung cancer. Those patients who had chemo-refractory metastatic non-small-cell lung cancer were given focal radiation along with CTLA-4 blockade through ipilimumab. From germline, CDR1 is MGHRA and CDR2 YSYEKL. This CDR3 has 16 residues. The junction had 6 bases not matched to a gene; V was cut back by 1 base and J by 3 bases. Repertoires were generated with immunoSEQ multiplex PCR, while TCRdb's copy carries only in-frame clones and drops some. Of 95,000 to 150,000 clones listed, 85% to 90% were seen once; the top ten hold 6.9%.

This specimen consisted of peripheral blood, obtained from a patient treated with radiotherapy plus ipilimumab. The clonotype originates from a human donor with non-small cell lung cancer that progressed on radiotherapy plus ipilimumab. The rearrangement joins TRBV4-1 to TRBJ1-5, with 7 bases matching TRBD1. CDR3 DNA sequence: TGCGCCAGCAGCCAAGCGACAGGGTCGAACAATCAGCCCCAGCATTTT. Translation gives CASSQATGSNNQPQHF.